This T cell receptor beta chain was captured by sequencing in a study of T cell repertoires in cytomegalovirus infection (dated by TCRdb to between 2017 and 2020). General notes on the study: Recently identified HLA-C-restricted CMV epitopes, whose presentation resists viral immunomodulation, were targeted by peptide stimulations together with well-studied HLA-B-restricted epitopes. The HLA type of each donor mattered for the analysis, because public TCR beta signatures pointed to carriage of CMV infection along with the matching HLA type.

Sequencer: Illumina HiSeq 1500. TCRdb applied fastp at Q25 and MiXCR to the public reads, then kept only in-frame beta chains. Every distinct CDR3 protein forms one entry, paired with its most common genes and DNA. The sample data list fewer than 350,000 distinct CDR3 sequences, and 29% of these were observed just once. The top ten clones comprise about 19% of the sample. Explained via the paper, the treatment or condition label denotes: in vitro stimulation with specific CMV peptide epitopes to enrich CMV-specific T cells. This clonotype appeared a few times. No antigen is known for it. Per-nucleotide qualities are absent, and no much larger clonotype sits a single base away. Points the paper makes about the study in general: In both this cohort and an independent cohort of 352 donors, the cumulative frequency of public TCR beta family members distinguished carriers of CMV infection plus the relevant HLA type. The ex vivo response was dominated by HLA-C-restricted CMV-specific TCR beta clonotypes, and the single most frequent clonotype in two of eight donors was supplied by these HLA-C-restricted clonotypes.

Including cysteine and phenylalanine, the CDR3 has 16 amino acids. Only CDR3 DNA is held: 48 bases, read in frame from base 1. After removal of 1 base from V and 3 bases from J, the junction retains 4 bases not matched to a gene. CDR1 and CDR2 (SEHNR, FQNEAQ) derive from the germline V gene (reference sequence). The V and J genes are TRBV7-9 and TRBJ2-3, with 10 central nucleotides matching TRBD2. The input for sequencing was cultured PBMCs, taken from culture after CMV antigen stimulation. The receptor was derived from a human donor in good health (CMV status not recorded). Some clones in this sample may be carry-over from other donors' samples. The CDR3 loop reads CASSLGGLAFTDTQYF. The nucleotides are TGTGCCAGCAGCTTAGGGGGACTAGCGTTTACAGATACGCAGTATTTT.